These T cell receptor beta chains were read from a single sample in a study of read filtering for tumor transcriptome and immune sequencing. Each CDR3 protein is one row after TCRdb ran MiXCR on the reads. This sample carries about 40,000 distinct CDR3 sequences, 12% of them seen once, and the ten largest clones take 30% to 45%. Sequencing used a population of CD138-negative cells sorted from bone marrow. Receptor source: a donor at least 40 years old with multiple myeloma. Each CDR3 is given with its conserved first and last residue. The D gene is left open where the match is weak. A clone size is listed for some rows: how often the clone was seen (once, few, many), or a class if it is expanded.

d_call j_call clone_size v_call cdr3_aa cdr3_nt
TRBD1 TRBJ2-1 many TRBV24-1 CATSDRQGFNNEQFF TGTGCCACCAGTGATCGACAGGGGTTTAACAATGAGCAGTTCTTC
TRBD2 TRBJ2-3 many TRBV4-1 CASRPGGANTDTQYF TGCGCCAGCAGACCCGGGGGGGCCAATACAGATACGCAGTATTTT
- TRBJ1-2 many TRBV6-6 CASSYVQGSGYTF TGTGCCAGCAGTTACGTACAGGGCTCTGGCTACACCTTC
- TRBJ1-2 many TRBV28 CASSLVAEGYGYTF TGTGCCAGCAGTTTAGTGGCAGAGGGCTATGGCTACACCTTC
TRBD1 TRBJ2-6 many TRBV4-1 CASSRGQGLYGANVLTF TGCGCCAGCAGCCGAGGACAGGGCTTGTATGGGGCCAACGTCCTGACTTTC
- TRBJ1-3 few TRBV20-1 CSASPGTSNTIYF TGCAGTGCTAGCCCCGGAACAAGCAACACCATATATTTT
- TRBJ1-4 many TRBV29-1 CSVVAGEEKLFF TGCAGCGTTGTGGCAGGGGAAGAAAAACTGTTTTTT
- TRBJ2-1 medium-sized TRBV5-6 CASSPASAYYNEQFF TGTGCCAGCAGCCCAGCTAGCGCGTACTACAATGAGCAGTTCTTC
- TRBJ1-4 - TRBV6-5 CVSRPRTLFF TGTGTCAGCAGGCCCAGGACTCTGTTTTTT
TRBD2 TRBJ2-7 many TRBV27 CASRDYLYEQYF TGTGCCAGCCGGGACTACCTCTACGAGCAGTACTTC
- TRBJ1-5 - TRBV28 CASSLRQGGQPQHF TGTGCCAGCAGTTTGAGGCAGGGCGGTCAGCCCCAGCATTTT
TRBD1 TRBJ2-3 many TRBV5-1 CASSQDRGRLYTQYF TGCGCCAGCAGTCAGGACAGGGGGCGACTTTATACGCAGTATTTT
- TRBJ2-1 many TRBV18 CASSRPGGRNEQFF TGTGCCAGCTCACGCCCTGGGGGGAGGAATGAGCAGTTCTTC
- TRBJ1-5 many TRBV10-2 CASSEPRYNQPQHF TGCGCCAGCAGTGAGCCGAGGTACAATCAGCCCCAGCATTTT
- TRBJ2-3 many TRBV18 CASSPTRDTQYF TGTGCCAGCTCGCCGACTAGGGATACGCAGTATTTT
TRBD2 TRBJ2-1 medium-sized TRBV10-3 CAISDEAGGYNEQFF TGTGCCATCAGTGATGAGGCGGGGGGTTATAATGAGCAGTTCTTC
- TRBJ2-2 many TRBV11-2 CASSSIRGTHTGELFF TGTGCCAGCAGCTCAATCCGCGGGACACACACCGGGGAGCTGTTTTTT
- TRBJ2-1 many TRBV7-2 CASSSNVRAGSSYNEQFF TGTGCCAGCAGCTCAAATGTACGGGCGGGGAGCTCCTACAATGAGCAGTTCTTC
- TRBJ2-1 few TRBV5-4 CASSSGMGPHPNEQFF TGTGCCAGCAGCTCCGGGATGGGGCCCCACCCCAATGAGCAGTTCTTC
- TRBJ2-7 - TRBV7-2 CASSLRQGLISYEQYF TGTGCCAGCAGCTTAAGGCAGGGCCTAATTTCCTACGAGCAGTACTTC
- TRBJ2-3 many TRBV5-1 CASSLEVWGIGDTQYF TGCGCCAGCAGCTTGGAAGTTTGGGGTATTGGAGATACGCAGTATTTT
TRBD2 TRBJ2-1 many TRBV11-2 CASSLNPGGLNEQFF TGTGCCAGCAGCTTAAACCCGGGGGGTTTGAATGAGCAGTTCTTC
TRBD2 TRBJ2-7 few TRBV20-1 CSASRASGGTYEQYF TGCAGTGCTAGTCGTGCTAGCGGGGGAACCTACGAGCAGTACTTC